Listed here are 8 T cell receptor beta chains from one sample, sequenced in a study of blood T cell repertoires in COVID-19. TCRdb keeps only in-frame clones here, not all; method: immunoSEQ multiplex PCR. The table shows around 50,000 clones, with approximately 80% occurring only once. Sequenced input: peripheral blood. These receptor sequences come from a man aged 35 to 55 with acute or convalescent COVID-19.

The chain uses TRBV10-3 and TRBJ1-2, with D unclear. The V and J ends lost 4 bases and 0 bases respectively, with 9 bases between them. Germline lookup yields CDR1 ENHRY and CDR2 SYGVKD. The CDR3 totals 14 residues. The CDR3 loop reads CAISGQVANYGYTF. As DNA, the CDR3 is TGTGCCATCAGTGGCCAGGTAGCTAACTATGGCTACACCTTC.

The gene calls are TRBV29-1 and TRBJ1-2; D may be TRBD1 (5 bases). V was shortened by 3 bases and J by 5 bases, with 10 bases between the two germline ends. Germline V gene lookup returns CDR1 SQVTM and CDR2 ANQGSEA. This CDR3 has 12 amino acids. The CDR3 DNA is TGCAGCGTTGAGCGACAGTTATATGGCTACACCTTC. Translated, it gives CSVERQLYGYTF. Together with reference TRBV29-1 and TRBJ1-2, the CDR3 gives the full variable domain: SAVISQKPSRDICQRGTSLTIQCQVDSQVTMMFWYRQQPGQSLTLIATANQGSEATYESGFVIDKFPISRPNLTFSTLTVSNMSPEDSSIYLCSVERQLYGYTFGSGTRLTVV.

The V and J genes are TRBV29-1 and TRBJ2-4; 7 bases line up with TRBD1. V shed 6 bases, J shed 3 bases, and the junction held 8 bases outside the gene matches. The CDR3 consists of 14 residues. The germline gives CDR1 SQVTM, CDR2 ANQGSEA. The CDR3 coding sequence is TGCAGCGTGGGCTACAGGGGATACAAAAACATTCAGTACTTC. This sequence encodes CSVGYRGYKNIQYF.

The V and J genes are TRBV11-2 and TRBJ2-2; possible D gene TRBD2, 5 bases. This CDR3 contains 16 residues. Between the trimmed V and J ends, which lost 4 bases and 7 bases, there was a span of 19 bases. CDR1 and CDR2 (germline): SGHAT, FQNNGV. CDR3 residues: CASSSIPRGFNGELFF. In DNA, the CDR3 is TGTGCCAGCAGCTCCATCCCTAGAGGGTTTAACGGGGAGCTGTTTTTT.

J is TRBJ1-5 and V is TRBV6-2 or TRBV6-3; 9 bases agree with TRBD1. This CDR3 has 14 residues. Trimming at V came to 2 bases and at J to 10 bases, leaving 6 bases not matched to a gene. Germline V gives CDR1 MNHEY, CDR2 SVGEGT. In nucleotides, the CDR3 is TGTGCCAGCAGTTACGGGGGACAGGGTTTACCCCAGCATTTT. Amino acid sequence: CASSYGGQGLPQHF.

This clone is a singleton in its sample. V is TRBV2 and J is TRBJ2-2; D may be TRBD2 (5 bases). V was trimmed by 8 bases and J by 2 bases, leaving 9 bases between them. CDR3 size: 13 residues. Germline CDR1 is SNHLY and CDR2 is FYNNEI. DNA of the CDR3: TGTGCCAGCGTGGGGAGTAACACCGGGGAGCTGTTTTTT. It translates to CASVGSNTGELFF.

V usage is TRBV9 and J usage is TRBJ2-3; possible D gene TRBD2, 6 bases. The CDR3 runs to 15 residues. Trimming removed 0 bases at V and 2 bases at J, with 10 bases between. Germline-derived CDR1 and CDR2 are SGDLS and YYNGEE. The CDR3 reads CASSVDAGNTDTQYF. As DNA, the CDR3 is TGTGCCAGCAGCGTAGATGCGGGGAACACAGATACGCAGTATTTT.

The chain couples TRBV1 to TRBJ2-5; the tabulated D call, TRBD2, remains unverified against the DNA. TRBV1 is assigned pseudogene status. The CDR3 has 14 amino acids. The CDR3 DNA is TGCACCAGCAGAGCCTCTGACCGGGTGGAGACCCAGTACTTC. Amino acid sequence: CTSRASDRVETQYF.